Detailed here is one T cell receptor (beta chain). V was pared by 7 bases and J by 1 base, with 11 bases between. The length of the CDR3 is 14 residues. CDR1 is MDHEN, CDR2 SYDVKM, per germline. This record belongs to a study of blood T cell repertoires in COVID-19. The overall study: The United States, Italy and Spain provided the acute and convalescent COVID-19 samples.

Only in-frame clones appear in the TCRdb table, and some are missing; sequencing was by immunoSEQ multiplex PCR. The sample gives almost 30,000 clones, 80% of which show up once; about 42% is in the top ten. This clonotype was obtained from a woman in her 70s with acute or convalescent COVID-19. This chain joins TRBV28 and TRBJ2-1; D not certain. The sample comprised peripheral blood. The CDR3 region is CASNPPGSYNEQFF. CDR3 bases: TGTGCCAGCAACCCCCCGGGTTCCTACAATGAGCAGTTCTTC.